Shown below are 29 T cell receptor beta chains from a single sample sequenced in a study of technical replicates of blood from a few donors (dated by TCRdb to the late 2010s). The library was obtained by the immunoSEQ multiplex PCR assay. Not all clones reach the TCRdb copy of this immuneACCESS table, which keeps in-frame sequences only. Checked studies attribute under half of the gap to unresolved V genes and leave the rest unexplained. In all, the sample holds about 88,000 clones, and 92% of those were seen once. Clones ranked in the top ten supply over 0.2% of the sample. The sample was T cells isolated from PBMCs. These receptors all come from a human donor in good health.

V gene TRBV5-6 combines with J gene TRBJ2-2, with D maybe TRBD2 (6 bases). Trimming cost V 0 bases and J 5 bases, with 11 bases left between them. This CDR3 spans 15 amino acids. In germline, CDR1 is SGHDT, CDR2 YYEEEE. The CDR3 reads CASSLGTSPTGELFF. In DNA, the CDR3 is TGTGCCAGCAGCTTGGGTACTAGCCCAACCGGGGAGCTGTTTTTT.

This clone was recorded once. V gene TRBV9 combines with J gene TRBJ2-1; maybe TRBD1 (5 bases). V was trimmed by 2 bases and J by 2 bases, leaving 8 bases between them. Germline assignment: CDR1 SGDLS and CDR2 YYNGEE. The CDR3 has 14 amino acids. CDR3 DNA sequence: TGTGCCAGCAGCGTTCAGGGCACCTACAATGAGCAGTTCTTC. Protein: CASSVQGTYNEQFF.

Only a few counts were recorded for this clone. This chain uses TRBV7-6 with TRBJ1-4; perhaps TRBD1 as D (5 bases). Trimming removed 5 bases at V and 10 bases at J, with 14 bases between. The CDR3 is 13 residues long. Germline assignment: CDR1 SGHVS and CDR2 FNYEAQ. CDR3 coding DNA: TGTGCCAGCAGCATTCCGGGGGACGGAAAACTGTTTTTT. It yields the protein CASSIPGDGKLFF.

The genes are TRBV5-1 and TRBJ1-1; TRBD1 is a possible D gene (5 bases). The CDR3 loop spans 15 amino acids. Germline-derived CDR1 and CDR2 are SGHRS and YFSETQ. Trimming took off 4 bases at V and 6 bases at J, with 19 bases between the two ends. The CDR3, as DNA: TGCGCCAGCAGCGAGGAAATGGACAACCTGGCTGAAGCTTTCTTT. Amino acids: CASSEEMDNLAEAFF.

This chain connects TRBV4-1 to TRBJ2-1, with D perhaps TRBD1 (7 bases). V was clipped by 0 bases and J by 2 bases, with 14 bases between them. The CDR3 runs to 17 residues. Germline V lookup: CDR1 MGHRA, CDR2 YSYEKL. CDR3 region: CASSQDQGEAAYNEQFF. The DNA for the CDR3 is TGCGCCAGCAGCCAAGATCAGGGGGAGGCCGCCTACAATGAGCAGTTCTTC.

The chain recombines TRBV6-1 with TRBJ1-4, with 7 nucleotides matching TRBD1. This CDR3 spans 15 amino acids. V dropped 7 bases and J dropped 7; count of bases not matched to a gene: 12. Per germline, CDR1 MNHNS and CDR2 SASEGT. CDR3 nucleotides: TGTGCCAGCAAACCTTGGGGGACAGAAGGTGAAAAACTGTTTTTT. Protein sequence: CASKPWGTEGEKLFF.

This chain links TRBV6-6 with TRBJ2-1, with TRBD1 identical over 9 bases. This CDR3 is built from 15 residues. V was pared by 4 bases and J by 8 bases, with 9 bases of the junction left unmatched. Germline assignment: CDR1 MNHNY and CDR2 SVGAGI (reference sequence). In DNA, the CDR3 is TGTGCCAGCAGTTCGGGACAGGGAGTCAGGGATGAGCAGTTCTTC. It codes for CASSSGQGVRDEQFF.

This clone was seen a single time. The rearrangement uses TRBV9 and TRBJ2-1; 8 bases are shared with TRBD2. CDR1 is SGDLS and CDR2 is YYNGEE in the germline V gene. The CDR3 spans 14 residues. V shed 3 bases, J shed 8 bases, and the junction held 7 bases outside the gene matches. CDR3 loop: CASSGAGVTHEQFF. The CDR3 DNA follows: TGTGCCAGCAGCGGAGCGGGAGTAACTCATGAGCAGTTCTTC.

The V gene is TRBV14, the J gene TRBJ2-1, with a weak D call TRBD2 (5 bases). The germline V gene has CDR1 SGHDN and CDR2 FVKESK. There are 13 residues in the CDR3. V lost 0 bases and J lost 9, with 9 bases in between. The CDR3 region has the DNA TGTGCCAGCAGCCAAGATCGGGGAGCTGAGCAGTTCTTC. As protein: CASSQDRGAEQFF.

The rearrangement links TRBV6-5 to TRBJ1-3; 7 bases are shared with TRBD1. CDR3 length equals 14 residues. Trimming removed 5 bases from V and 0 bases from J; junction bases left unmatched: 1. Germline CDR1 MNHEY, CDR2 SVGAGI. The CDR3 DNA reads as TGTGCCAGCAGTAGGACAGGCTCTGGAAACACCATATATTTT. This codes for CASSRTGSGNTIYF.

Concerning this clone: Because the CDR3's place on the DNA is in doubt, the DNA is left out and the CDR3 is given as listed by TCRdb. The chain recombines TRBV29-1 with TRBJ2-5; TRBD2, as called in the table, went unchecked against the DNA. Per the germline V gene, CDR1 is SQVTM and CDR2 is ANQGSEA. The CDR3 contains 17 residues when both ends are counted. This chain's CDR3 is CSARTSGRAYFGETQYF.

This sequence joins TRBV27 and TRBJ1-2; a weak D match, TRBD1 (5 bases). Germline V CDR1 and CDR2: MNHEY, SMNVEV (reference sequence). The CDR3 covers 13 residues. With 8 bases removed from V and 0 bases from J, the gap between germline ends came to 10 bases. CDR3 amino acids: CASGTSANYGYTF. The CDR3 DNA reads TGTGCCAGCGGGACTTCAGCTAACTATGGCTACACCTTC.

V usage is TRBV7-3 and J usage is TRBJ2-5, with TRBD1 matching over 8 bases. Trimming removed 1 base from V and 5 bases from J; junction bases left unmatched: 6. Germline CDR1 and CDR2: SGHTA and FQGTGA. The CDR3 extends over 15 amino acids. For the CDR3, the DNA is TGTGCCAGCAGCTTAATGACAGGGGAATTGGAGACCCAGTACTTC. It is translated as CASSLMTGELETQYF.

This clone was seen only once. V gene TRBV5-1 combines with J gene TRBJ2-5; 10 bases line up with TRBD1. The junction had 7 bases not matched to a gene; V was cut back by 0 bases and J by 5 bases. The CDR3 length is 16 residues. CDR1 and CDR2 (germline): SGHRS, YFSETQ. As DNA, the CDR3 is TGCGCCAGCAGCTTGGTGACAGGGGGCTTTGAGGAGACCCAGTACTTC. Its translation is CASSLVTGGFEETQYF.

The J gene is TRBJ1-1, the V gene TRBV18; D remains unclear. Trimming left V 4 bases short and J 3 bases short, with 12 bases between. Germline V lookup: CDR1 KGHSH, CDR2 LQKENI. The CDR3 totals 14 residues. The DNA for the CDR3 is TGTGCCAGCTCACATTCGGAGGTGGACACTGAAGCTTTCTTT. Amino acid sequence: CASSHSEVDTEAFF. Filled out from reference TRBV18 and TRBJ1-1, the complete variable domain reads NAGVMQNPRHLVRRRGQEARLRCSPMKGHSHVYWYRQLPEEGLKFMVYLQKENIIDESGMPKERFSAEFPKEGPSILRIQQVVRGDSAAYFCASSHSEVDTEAFFGQGTRLTVV.

This chain's CDR3 is CASSESGIGTGTDTQYF. The DNA of the CDR3 is TGCGCCAGCAGTGAGTCGGGTATTGGGACTGGGACAGATACGCAGTATTTT. The V and J genes are TRBV10-1 and TRBJ2-3; possible D gene TRBD2, 6 bases. V was shortened by 0 bases and J by 3 bases, with 16 bases between the two germline ends. CDR1 is WNHNN, CDR2 SYGVQD, per germline (reference sequence). CDR3 size: 17 residues.

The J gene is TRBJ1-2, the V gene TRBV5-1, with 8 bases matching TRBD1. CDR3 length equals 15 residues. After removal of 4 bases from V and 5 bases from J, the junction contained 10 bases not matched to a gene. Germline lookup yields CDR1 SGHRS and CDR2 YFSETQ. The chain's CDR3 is CASSPGQGVWYGYTF. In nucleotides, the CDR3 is TGCGCCAGCAGCCCCGGACAGGGAGTGTGGTATGGCTACACCTTC.

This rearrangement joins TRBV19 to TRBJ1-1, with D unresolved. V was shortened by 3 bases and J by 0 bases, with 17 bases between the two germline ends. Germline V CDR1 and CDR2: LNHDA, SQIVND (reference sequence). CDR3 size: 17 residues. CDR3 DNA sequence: TGTGCCAGTAGTATGGGAGGTAGGGCAACCATGAACACTGAAGCTTTCTTT. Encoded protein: CASSMGGRATMNTEAFF.

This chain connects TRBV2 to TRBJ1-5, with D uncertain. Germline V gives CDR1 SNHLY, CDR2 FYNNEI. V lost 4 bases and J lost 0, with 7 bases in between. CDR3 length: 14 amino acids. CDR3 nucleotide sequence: TGTGCCAGCAGTGGAGGGTATAGCAATCAGCCCCAGCATTTT. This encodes CASSGGYSNQPQHF.

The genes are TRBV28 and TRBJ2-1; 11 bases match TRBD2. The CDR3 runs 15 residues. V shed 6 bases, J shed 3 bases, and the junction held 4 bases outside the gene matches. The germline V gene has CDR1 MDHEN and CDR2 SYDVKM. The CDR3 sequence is CASRTLAGGYNEQFF. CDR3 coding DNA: TGTGCCAGCAGGACCCTAGCGGGGGGCTACAATGAGCAGTTCTTC.

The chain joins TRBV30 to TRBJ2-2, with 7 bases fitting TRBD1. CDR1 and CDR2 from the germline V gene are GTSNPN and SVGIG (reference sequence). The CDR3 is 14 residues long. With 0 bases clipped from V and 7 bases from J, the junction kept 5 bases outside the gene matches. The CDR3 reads CAWSVNRGVGELFF. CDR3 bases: TGTGCCTGGAGTGTAAACAGGGGCGTCGGGGAGCTGTTTTTT.

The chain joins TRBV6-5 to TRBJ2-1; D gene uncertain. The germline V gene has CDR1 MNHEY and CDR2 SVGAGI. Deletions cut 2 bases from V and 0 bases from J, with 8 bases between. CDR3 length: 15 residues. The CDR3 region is CASSYGLSSYNEQFF. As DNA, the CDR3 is TGTGCCAGCAGTTACGGGCTTAGCTCCTACAATGAGCAGTTCTTC.

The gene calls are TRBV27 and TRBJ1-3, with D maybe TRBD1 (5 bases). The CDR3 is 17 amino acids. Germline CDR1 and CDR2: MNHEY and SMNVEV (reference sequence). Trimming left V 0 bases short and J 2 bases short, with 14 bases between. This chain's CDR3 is CASSLSLPGGAGNTIYF. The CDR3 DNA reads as TGTGCCAGCAGTTTATCTCTTCCAGGAGGGGCTGGAAACACCATATATTTT.

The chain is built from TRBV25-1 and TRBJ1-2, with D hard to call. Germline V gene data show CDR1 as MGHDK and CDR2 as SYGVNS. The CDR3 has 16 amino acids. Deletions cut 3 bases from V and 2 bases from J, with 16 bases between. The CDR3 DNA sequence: TGTGCCAGCAGTGATAATGTCAACTTGAAGAACTATGGCTACACCTTC. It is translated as CASSDNVNLKNYGYTF.

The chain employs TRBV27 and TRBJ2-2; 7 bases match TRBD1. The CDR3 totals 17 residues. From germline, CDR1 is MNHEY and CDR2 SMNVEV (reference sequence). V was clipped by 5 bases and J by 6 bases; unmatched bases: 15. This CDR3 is CASSPQVDRVGSGELFF. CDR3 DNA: TGTGCCAGCAGTCCTCAGGTAGACAGGGTTGGTTCCGGGGAGCTGTTTTTT.

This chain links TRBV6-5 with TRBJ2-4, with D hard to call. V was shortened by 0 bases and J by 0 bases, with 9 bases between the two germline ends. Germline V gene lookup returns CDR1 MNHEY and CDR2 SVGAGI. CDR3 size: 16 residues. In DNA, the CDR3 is TGTGCCAGCAGTTACTCGTACAGTTTAGCCAAAAACATTCAGTACTTC. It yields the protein CASSYSYSLAKNIQYF.

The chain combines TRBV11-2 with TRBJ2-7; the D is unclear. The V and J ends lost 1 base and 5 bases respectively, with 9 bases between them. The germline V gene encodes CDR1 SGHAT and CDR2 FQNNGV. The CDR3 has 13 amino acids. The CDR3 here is CASSLGRRDEQYF. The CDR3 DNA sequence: TGTGCCAGCAGCTTAGGTCGTCGTGACGAGCAGTACTTC.

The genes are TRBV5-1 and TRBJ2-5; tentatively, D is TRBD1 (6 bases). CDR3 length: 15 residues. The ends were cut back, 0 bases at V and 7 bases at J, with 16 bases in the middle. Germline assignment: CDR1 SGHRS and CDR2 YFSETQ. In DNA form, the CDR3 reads TGCGCCAGCAGCTTGGAGCGTGTGACAGGAGCGACCCAGTACTTC. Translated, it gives CASSLERVTGATQYF.

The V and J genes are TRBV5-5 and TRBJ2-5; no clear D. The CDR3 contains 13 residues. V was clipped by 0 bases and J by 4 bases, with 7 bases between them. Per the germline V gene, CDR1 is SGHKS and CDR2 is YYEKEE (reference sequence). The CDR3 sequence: CASSLAPLETQYF. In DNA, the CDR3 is TGTGCCAGCAGCTTGGCCCCCTTAGAGACCCAGTACTTC.